This T cell receptor (beta chain) was captured by sequencing in a study of blood T cells in healthy people across ages. The CDR3 extends over 13 amino acids. The V gene's germline CDR1 is MNHEY and CDR2 SMNVEV (reference sequence). It was with a sample-barcoded 5' primer and a J-beta primer mix that a second PCR of roughly 7 to 12 cycles was run. TCRdb analysed the 5' RACE reads with MiXCR anew, one entry per CDR3 protein. In the table there are more than 900,000 distinct CDR3 sequences, under 35% of which are singletons. This clonotype was seen repeatedly, ten times or more. These data were likewise used in another study, on T cells of mothers and their children.

The clonotype comes from a woman aged 40 to 50 in good health. Input material: blood. This chain connects TRBV27 to TRBJ2-5; a weak D match, TRBD2 (6 bases). The CDR3 sequence: CRKEEGRLETQYF. The CDR3 DNA follows: TGTCGTAAGGAGGAGGGAAGATTAGAGACCCAGTACTTC.